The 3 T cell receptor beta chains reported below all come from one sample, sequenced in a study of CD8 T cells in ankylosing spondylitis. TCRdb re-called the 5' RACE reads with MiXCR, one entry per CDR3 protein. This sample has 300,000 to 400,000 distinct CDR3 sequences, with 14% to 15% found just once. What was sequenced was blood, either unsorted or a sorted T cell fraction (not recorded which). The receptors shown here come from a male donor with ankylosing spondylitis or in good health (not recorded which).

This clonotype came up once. Here the CDR3 reads CASSLWDTRNTGELFF. The CDR3 DNA reads as TGTGCCAGCAGCTTGTGGGACACCAGGAACACCGGGGAGCTGTTTTTT. The rearrangement links TRBV11-2 to TRBJ2-2; possibly TRBD1 for D (6 bases). There are 16 residues in the CDR3. Germline V gene data show CDR1 as SGHAT and CDR2 as FQNNGV. Trimming cost V 3 bases and J 1 base, with 12 bases left between them.

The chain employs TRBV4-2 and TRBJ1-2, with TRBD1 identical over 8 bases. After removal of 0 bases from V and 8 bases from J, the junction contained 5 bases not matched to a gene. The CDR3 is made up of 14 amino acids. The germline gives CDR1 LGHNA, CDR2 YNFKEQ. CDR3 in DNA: TGTGCCAGCAGCCAAGATAGACAGGGGAGCGGCTACACCTTC. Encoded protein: CASSQDRQGSGYTF.

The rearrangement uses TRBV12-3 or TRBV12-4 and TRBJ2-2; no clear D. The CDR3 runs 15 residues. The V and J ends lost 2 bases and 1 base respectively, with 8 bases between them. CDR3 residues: CASSLRSGNTGELFF. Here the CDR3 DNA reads TGTGCCAGCAGTTTAAGGTCAGGGAACACCGGGGAGCTGTTTTTT.